This T cell receptor beta chain was documented in a study of regulatory T cells in long-lasting Graves disease. Regarding the study as a whole: Those with persistent Graves' had less TCR diversity than newly diagnosed patients.

Through Arm-PCR of CDR3 regions and iRepertoire HTBI primers, TCR beta libraries were built. TCRdb recomputed calls from the multiplex PCR reads with MiXCR, one row per CDR3 protein. The sample shows roughly 220,000 distinct CDR3 sequences, approximately 20% of them seen only once. This clonotype was seen repeatedly, ten times or more. Antigen specificity is unknown. Time point: newly diagnosed GD, antithyroid drugs for less than 3 months. RNA isolated from PBMCs was used to make the TCR library. Trimming stripped 4 bases from V and 3 bases from J, with 8 bases between. The CDR3 covers 13 residues. CDR1 is SGHDT, CDR2 YYEEEE, per germline.

The rearrangement links TRBV5-6 to TRBJ1-3; D is ambiguous. The sequence derives from a female donor with Graves disease. Sequencing used peripheral blood mononuclear cells (PBMCs), obtained at new diagnosis, from a patient treated with antithyroid drugs. CDR3 bases: TGTGCCAGCAGCACGGGCTTTGGAAACACCATATATTTT. As protein: CASSTGFGNTIYF.